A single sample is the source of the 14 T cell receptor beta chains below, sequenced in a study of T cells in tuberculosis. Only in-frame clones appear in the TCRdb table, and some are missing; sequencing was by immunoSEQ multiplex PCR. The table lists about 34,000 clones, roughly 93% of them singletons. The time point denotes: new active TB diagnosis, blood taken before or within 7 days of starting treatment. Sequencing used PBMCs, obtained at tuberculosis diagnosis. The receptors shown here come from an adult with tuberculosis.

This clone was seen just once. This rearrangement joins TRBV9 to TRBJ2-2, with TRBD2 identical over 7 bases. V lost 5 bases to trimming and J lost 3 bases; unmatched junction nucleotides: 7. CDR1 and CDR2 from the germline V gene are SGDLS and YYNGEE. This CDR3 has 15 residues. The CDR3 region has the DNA TGTGCCAGCAGAGGCGGGGCGGGAGACACCGGGGAGCTGTTTTTT. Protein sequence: CASRGGAGDTGELFF.

The CDR3 DNA reads TGTGCCAGCAGCGCAGACAGTTGGGAGCAGTTCTTC. As protein: CASSADSWEQFF. The chain carries TRBV9 and TRBJ2-1, with a possible D match to TRBD1 (5 bases). CDR3 length: 12 amino acids. CDR1 and CDR2 from the germline V gene are SGDLS and YYNGEE. Trimming removed 3 bases at V and 10 bases at J, with 11 bases between.

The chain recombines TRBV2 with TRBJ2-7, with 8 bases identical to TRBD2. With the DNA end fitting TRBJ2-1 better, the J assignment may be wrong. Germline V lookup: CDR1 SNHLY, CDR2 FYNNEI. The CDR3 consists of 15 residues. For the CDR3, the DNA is TGTGCCAGTACCCTGGGGGGACTAGGGTCGAATGAGCAGTTCTTC. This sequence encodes CASTLGGLGSNEQFF.

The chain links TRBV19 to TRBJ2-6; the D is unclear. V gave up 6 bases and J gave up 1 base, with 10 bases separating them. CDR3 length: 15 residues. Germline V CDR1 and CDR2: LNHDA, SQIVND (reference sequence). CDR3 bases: TGTGCCAGTAGAACCCAGGTATCTGGGGCCAACGTCCTGACTTTC. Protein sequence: CASRTQVSGANVLTF.

CDR3 amino acids: CASSVLAGGTGELFF. CDR3 sequence (DNA): TGTGCCAGCAGTGTACTAGCGGGGGGCACCGGGGAGCTGTTTTTT. The genes are TRBV6-1 and TRBJ2-2, with 12 bases identical to TRBD2. The CDR3 contains 15 residues. The ends lost 4 bases at V and 4 bases at J; junction bases unmatched: 1. The germline gives CDR1 MNHNS, CDR2 SASEGT.

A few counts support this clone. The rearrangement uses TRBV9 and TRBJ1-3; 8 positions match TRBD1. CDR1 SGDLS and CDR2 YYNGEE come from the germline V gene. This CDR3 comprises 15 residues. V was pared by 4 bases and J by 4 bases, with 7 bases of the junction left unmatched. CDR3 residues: CASSRQGPGGNTIYF. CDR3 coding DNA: TGTGCCAGCAGCCGACAGGGGCCGGGGGGAAACACCATATATTTT. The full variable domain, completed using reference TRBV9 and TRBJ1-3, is DSGVTQTPKHLITATGQRVTLRCSPRSGDLSVYWYQQSLDQGLQFLIQYYNGEERAKGNILERFSAQQFPDLHSELNLSSLELGDSALYFCASSRQGPGGNTIYFGEGSWLTVV.

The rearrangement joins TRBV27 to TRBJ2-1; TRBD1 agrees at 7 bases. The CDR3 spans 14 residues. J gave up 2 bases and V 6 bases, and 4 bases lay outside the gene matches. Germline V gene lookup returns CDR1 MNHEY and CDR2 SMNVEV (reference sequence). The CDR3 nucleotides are TGTGCCAGCAGCCTTACAGGGGCCTACAATGAGCAGTTCTTC. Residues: CASSLTGAYNEQFF.

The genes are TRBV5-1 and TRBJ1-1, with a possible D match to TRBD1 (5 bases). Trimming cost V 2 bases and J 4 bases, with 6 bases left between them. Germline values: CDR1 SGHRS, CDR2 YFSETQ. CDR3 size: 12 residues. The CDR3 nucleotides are TGCGCCAGCAGCTTCGGGGGCACTGAAGCTTTCTTT. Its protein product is CASSFGGTEAFF.

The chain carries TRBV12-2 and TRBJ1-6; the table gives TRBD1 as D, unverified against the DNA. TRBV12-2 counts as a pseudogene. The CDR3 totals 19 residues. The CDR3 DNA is TGTGCAAGTCGCCCTCGCGTTACAGGGGGCTTTTCTCAAAATTCACCCCTCCACTTT. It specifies CASRPRVTGGFSQNSPLHF.

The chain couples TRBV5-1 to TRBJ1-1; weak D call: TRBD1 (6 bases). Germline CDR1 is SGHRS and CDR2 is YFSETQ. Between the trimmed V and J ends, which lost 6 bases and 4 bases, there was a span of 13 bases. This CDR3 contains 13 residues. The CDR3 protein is CASNAGEGTEAFF. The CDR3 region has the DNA TGCGCCAGCAACGCAGGGGAGGGCACTGAAGCTTTCTTT.

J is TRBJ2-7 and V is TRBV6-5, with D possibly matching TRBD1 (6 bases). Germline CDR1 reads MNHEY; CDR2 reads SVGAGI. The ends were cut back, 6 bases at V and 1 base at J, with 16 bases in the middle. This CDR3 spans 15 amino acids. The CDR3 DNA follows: TGTGCCAGCAGGCCCAGGGGAGTGGGATCCTACGAGCAGTACTTC. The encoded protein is CASRPRGVGSYEQYF.

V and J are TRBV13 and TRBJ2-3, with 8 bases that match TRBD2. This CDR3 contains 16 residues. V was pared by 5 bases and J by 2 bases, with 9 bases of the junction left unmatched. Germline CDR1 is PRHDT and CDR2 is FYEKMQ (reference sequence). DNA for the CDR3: TGTGCCAGCAGCCCCCCGGTTAGCGGGGACACAGATACGCAGTATTTT. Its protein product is CASSPPVSGDTDTQYF.

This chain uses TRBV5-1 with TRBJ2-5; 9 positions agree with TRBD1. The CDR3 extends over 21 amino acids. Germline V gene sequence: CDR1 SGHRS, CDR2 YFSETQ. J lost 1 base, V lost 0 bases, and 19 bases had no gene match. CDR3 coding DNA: TGCGCCAGCAGCTTGGGGAAAAAACCTGCCTATAGACAGGGGGTCCAAGAGACCCAGTACTTC. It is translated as CASSLGKKPAYRQGVQETQYF. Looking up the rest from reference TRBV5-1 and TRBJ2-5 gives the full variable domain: KAGVTQTPRYLIKTRGQQVTLSCSPISGHRSVSWYQQTPGQGLQFLFEYFSETQRNKGNFPGRFSGRQFSNSRSEMNVSTLELGDSALYLCASSLGKKPAYRQGVQETQYFGPGTRLLVL.

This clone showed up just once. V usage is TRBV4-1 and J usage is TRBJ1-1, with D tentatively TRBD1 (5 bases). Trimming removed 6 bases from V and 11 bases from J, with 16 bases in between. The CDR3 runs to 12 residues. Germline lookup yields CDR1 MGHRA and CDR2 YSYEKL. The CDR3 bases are TGCGCCAGCAGTCCCGACCGGACACTCGCTTTCTTT. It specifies CASSPDRTLAFF.